A selection of T cell receptor beta chains follows, all from one sample in a study of regulatory T cells in long-lasting Graves disease. MiXCR, run by TCRdb on the multiplex PCR reads, gives a single entry per CDR3 protein. The repertoire holds 650,000 to 700,000 distinct CDR3 sequences, with about 32% as singletons. Source: peripheral blood mononuclear cells (PBMCs), taken when the disease was refractory, from a patient treated with antithyroid drugs. All receptors derive from a female donor with Graves disease. Both conserved end residues are part of each CDR3. A D gene is named only where the DNA matches it firmly. A clone size is listed for some rows: how often the clone was seen (once, few, many), or a class if it is expanded.

V gene: TRBV19; clone size: few; D gene: .; J gene: TRBJ1-6; CDR3 length: 14; CDR3 protein: CASSLREFSSPLHF; CDR3 DNA: TGTGCCAGTAGCCTCAGGGAGTTTAGTTCACCCCTCCACTTT
V gene: TRBV15; clone size: few; D gene: .; J gene: TRBJ1-2; CDR3 length: 15; CDR3 protein: CATSRGLLKGYGYTF; CDR3 DNA: TGTGCCACCAGCAGAGGGTTACTAAAGGGATATGGCTACACCTTC
V gene: TRBV6-9; clone size: .; D gene: .; J gene: TRBJ2-7; CDR3 length: 15; CDR3 protein: CASSYRGESSYEQYF; CDR3 DNA: TGTGCCAGCAGTTACAGGGGGGAAAGCTCCTACGAGCAGTACTTC
V gene: TRBV6-1; clone size: few; D gene: .; J gene: TRBJ1-4; CDR3 length: 15; CDR3 protein: CASTTLGRKPGKLFF; CDR3 DNA: TGTGCCAGCACTACACTGGGACGTAAACCGGGGAAACTGTTTTTT
V gene: TRBV30; clone size: many; D gene: .; J gene: TRBJ1-2; CDR3 length: 13; CDR3 protein: CAWRPRADYGYTF; CDR3 DNA: TGTGCCTGGAGACCACGGGCAGACTATGGCTACACCTTC
V gene: TRBV2; clone size: .; D gene: TRBD1; J gene: TRBJ1-1; CDR3 length: 15; CDR3 protein: CASTPPAGGPGTAFF; CDR3 DNA: TGTGCCAGTACTCCCCCGGCAGGGGGCCCCGGAACGGCTTTCTTT
V gene: TRBV12-5; clone size: few; D gene: TRBD1; J gene: TRBJ1-1; CDR3 length: 16; CDR3 protein: CASGLARDRGKTEAFF; CDR3 DNA: TGTGCTAGTGGTTTGGCCCGGGACAGGGGGAAAACTGAAGCTTTCTTT
V gene: TRBV27; clone size: .; D gene: .; J gene: TRBJ1-1; CDR3 length: 14; CDR3 protein: CASSFYWGGTEAFF; CDR3 DNA: TGTGCCAGCAGTTTCTATTGGGGCGGCACTGAAGCTTTCTTT
V gene: TRBV19; clone size: .; D gene: .; J gene: TRBJ1-1; CDR3 length: 13; CDR3 protein: CASSKQTCTEAFF; CDR3 DNA: TGTGCCAGTAGTAAACAGACGTGCACTGAAGCTTTCTTT
V gene: TRBV9; clone size: .; D gene: .; J gene: TRBJ2-2; CDR3 length: 17; CDR3 protein: CASSDPQGGVDTGELFF; CDR3 DNA: TGTGCCAGCAGTGACCCTCAGGGGGGCGTAGACACCGGGGAGCTGTTTTTT
V gene: TRBV9; clone size: .; D gene: .; J gene: TRBJ2-7; CDR3 length: 15; CDR3 protein: CASSVDPQGTYEQYF; CDR3 DNA: TGTGCCAGCAGCGTAGATCCCCAGGGCACCTACGAGCAGTACTTC
V gene: TRBV7-8; clone size: few; D gene: .; J gene: TRBJ1-4; CDR3 length: 14; CDR3 protein: CASSFLQGNEKLFF; CDR3 DNA: TGTGCCAGCAGCTTTTTACAGGGTAACGAAAAACTGTTTTTT
V gene: TRBV28; clone size: .; D gene: .; J gene: TRBJ2-1; CDR3 length: 12; CDR3 protein: CASSYYRPEQFF; CDR3 DNA: TGTGCCAGCAGTTATTACCGGCCTGAGCAGTTCTTC
V gene: TRBV5-1; clone size: .; D gene: .; J gene: TRBJ1-1; CDR3 length: 14; CDR3 protein: CASSLLPRATEAFF; CDR3 DNA: TGCGCCAGCAGCTTGCTCCCGCGAGCCACTGAAGCTTTCTTT
V gene: TRBV28; clone size: many; D gene: .; J gene: TRBJ1-5; CDR3 length: 16; CDR3 protein: CASSRSHRVSNQPQHF; CDR3 DNA: TGTGCCAGCAGTAGATCCCACAGGGTGAGCAATCAGCCCCAGCATTTT
V gene: TRBV24-1; clone size: .; D gene: .; J gene: TRBJ1-2; CDR3 length: 13; CDR3 protein: CATSVGFNYGYTF; CDR3 DNA: TGTGCCACCAGTGTCGGTTTTAACTATGGCTACACCTTC
V gene: TRBV28; clone size: .; D gene: TRBD1; J gene: TRBJ1-2; CDR3 length: 15; CDR3 protein: CASSRGTGGDYGYTF; CDR3 DNA: TGTGCCAGCAGCCGCGGGACAGGGGGCGACTATGGCTACACCTTC
V gene: TRBV6-1; clone size: many; D gene: .; J gene: TRBJ1-4; CDR3 length: 17; CDR3 protein: CASSERGVQATNEKLFF; CDR3 DNA: TGTGCCAGCAGTGAAAGGGGGGTTCAGGCAACTAATGAAAAACTGTTTTTT
V gene: TRBV29-1; clone size: .; D gene: TRBD1; J gene: TRBJ2-2; CDR3 length: 15; CDR3 protein: CSVARTGTNTGELFF; CDR3 DNA: TGCAGCGTCGCTCGGACAGGGACAAACACCGGGGAGCTGTTTTTT
V gene: TRBV7-3; clone size: .; D gene: .; J gene: TRBJ1-1; CDR3 length: 13; CDR3 protein: CASSDGQNTEAFF; CDR3 DNA: TGTGCCAGCAGCGACGGTCAAAACACTGAAGCTTTCTTT
V gene: TRBV9; clone size: .; D gene: .; J gene: TRBJ2-6; CDR3 length: 13; CDR3 protein: CASMLSGANVLTF; CDR3 DNA: TGTGCCAGCATGCTCTCTGGGGCCAACGTCCTGACTTTC
V gene: TRBV30; clone size: .; D gene: .; J gene: TRBJ2-7; CDR3 length: 12; CDR3 protein: CAWSGSGYEQYF; CDR3 DNA: TGTGCCTGGTCAGGTTCGGGCTACGAGCAGTACTTC
V gene: TRBV5-1; clone size: .; D gene: .; J gene: TRBJ1-1; CDR3 length: 15; CDR3 protein: CASLRMPGMNTEAFF; CDR3 DNA: TGCGCCAGCCTCCGAATGCCAGGGATGAACACTGAAGCTTTCTTT
V gene: TRBV12-3/TRBV12-4; clone size: few; D gene: .; J gene: TRBJ2-2; CDR3 length: 14; CDR3 protein: CASEDWINTGELFF; CDR3 DNA: TGTGCCAGTGAGGACTGGATAAACACCGGGGAGCTGTTTTTT
V gene: TRBV20-1; clone size: few; D gene: TRBD1; J gene: TRBJ1-2; CDR3 length: 12; CDR3 protein: CSASTGGYGYTF; CDR3 DNA: TGCAGTGCATCGACAGGGGGCTATGGCTACACCTTC
V gene: TRBV27; clone size: few; D gene: .; J gene: TRBJ1-1; CDR3 length: 13; CDR3 protein: CATGGIRYTEAFF; CDR3 DNA: TGTGCCACGGGTGGTATCCGGTACACTGAAGCTTTCTTT
V gene: TRBV5-5; clone size: .; D gene: TRBD2; J gene: TRBJ2-5; CDR3 length: 18; CDR3 protein: CASSDTGTSGRAQETQYF; CDR3 DNA: TGTGCCAGCAGCGATACCGGGACTAGCGGGAGGGCCCAAGAGACCCAGTACTTC
V gene: TRBV12-3/TRBV12-4; clone size: .; D gene: TRBD2; J gene: TRBJ2-5; CDR3 length: 17; CDR3 protein: CASSRRLAGGVQETQYF; CDR3 DNA: TGTGCCAGCAGCCGGCGACTAGCGGGAGGGGTCCAAGAGACCCAGTACTTC
V gene: TRBV19; clone size: .; D gene: .; J gene: TRBJ1-5; CDR3 length: 16; CDR3 protein: CASRPGSGGRNQPQHF; CDR3 DNA: TGTGCCAGTAGACCGGGGTCGGGCGGTAGGAATCAGCCCCAGCATTTT
V gene: TRBV18; clone size: few; D gene: .; J gene: TRBJ1-6; CDR3 length: 14; CDR3 protein: CASSPPGGNSPLHF; CDR3 DNA: TGTGCCAGCTCACCCCCGGGAGGCAATTCACCCCTCCACTTT
V gene: TRBV27; clone size: .; D gene: TRBD1; J gene: TRBJ1-6; CDR3 length: 15; CDR3 protein: CASSTRTGEASPLHF; CDR3 DNA: TGTGCCAGCAGTACCCGGACAGGGGAGGCTTCACCCCTCCACTTT
V gene: TRBV12-3/TRBV12-4; clone size: .; D gene: TRBD1; J gene: TRBJ2-7; CDR3 length: 17; CDR3 protein: CASSFRSGTGGFYEQYF; CDR3 DNA: TGTGCCAGCAGTTTCCGCTCCGGGACAGGGGGTTTCTACGAGCAGTACTTC
V gene: TRBV29-1; clone size: .; D gene: .; J gene: TRBJ1-5; CDR3 length: 14; CDR3 protein: CSVAGTLPNQPQHF; CDR3 DNA: TGCAGCGTCGCCGGGACGCTCCCCAATCAGCCCCAGCATTTT
V gene: TRBV5-1; clone size: .; D gene: .; J gene: TRBJ1-1; CDR3 length: 16; CDR3 protein: CASSSPNAGMNTEAFF; CDR3 DNA: TGCGCCAGCAGCTCCCCTAACGCAGGGATGAACACTGAAGCTTTCTTT
V gene: TRBV28; clone size: .; D gene: .; J gene: TRBJ2-1; CDR3 length: 11; CDR3 protein: CASRMTGTQFF; CDR3 DNA: TGTGCCAGCAGGATGACAGGTACCCAGTTCTTC
V gene: TRBV27; clone size: .; D gene: .; J gene: TRBJ2-7; CDR3 length: 14; CDR3 protein: CASSLSRLAYEQYF; CDR3 DNA: TGTGCCAGCAGTTTATCCAGGTTGGCCTACGAGCAGTACTTC
V gene: TRBV29-1; clone size: .; D gene: .; J gene: TRBJ2-7; CDR3 length: 12; CDR3 protein: CSFAGAGYEQYF; CDR3 DNA: TGCAGCTTTGCAGGGGCTGGGTACGAGCAGTACTTC
V gene: TRBV28; clone size: .; D gene: TRBD1; J gene: TRBJ1-3; CDR3 length: 14; CDR3 protein: CASRDRGPVNTIYF; CDR3 DNA: TGTGCCAGCAGGGATAGGGGGCCCGTAAACACCATATATTTT
V gene: TRBV2; clone size: many; D gene: TRBD2; J gene: TRBJ2-5; CDR3 length: 15; CDR3 protein: CASSEARTSKGTQYF; CDR3 DNA: TGTGCCAGCAGTGAAGCTCGGACTAGTAAGGGGACCCAGTACTTC
V gene: TRBV6-5; clone size: .; D gene: .; J gene: TRBJ2-3; CDR3 length: 16; CDR3 protein: CASSYSRVSSTDTQYF; CDR3 DNA: TGTGCCAGCAGTTACTCGAGGGTATCAAGCACAGATACGCAGTATTTT
V gene: TRBV18; clone size: .; D gene: .; J gene: TRBJ1-6; CDR3 length: 13; CDR3 protein: CASSPRETSPLHF; CDR3 DNA: TGTGCCAGCTCACCACGAGAAACTTCACCCCTCCACTTT
V gene: TRBV5-6; clone size: .; D gene: TRBD1; J gene: TRBJ2-2; CDR3 length: 19; CDR3 protein: CASSPAGTGGLRNTGELFF; CDR3 DNA: TGTGCCAGCAGCCCGGCCGGGACAGGGGGCCTACGGAACACCGGGGAGCTGTTTTTT
V gene: TRBV6-1; clone size: many; D gene: .; J gene: TRBJ1-1; CDR3 length: 16; CDR3 protein: CASSERQRIQNTEAFF; CDR3 DNA: TGTGCCAGCAGTGAACGTCAGAGAATTCAGAACACTGAAGCTTTCTTT
V gene: TRBV2; clone size: few; D gene: .; J gene: TRBJ2-7; CDR3 length: 12; CDR3 protein: CASSEISYEQYF; CDR3 DNA: TGTGCCAGCAGTGAAATCAGCTACGAGCAGTACTTC